This entry features one TCR beta chain sequence. Its cognate antigen is unknown. The data were produced by immunoSEQ multiplex PCR, yet TCRdb's version contains in-frame clones alone and is incomplete. The table records roughly 14,000 clones, roughly 85% of them present only once. From germline, CDR1 is SQVTM and CDR2 ANQGSEA. Losses at the gene ends were 8 bases for V and 0 bases for J; bases not matched to a gene: 7. CDR3 length: 13 amino acids. This entry comes from a study of T cell clonotyping in hematopoietic cell transplantation. Study conclusions and caveats: At the given depth, recipient repertoires were over 95% de novo clonotypes. After transplant, recipient diversity fell while pathologically expanded clonotypes grew through day 180. Broader posttransplant TCR repertoire diversity was predicted by graft donor and pretransplant recipient Inverse Simpson Index values.

The rearrangement links TRBV29-1 to TRBJ2-7; TRBD1 matches 7 bases. The sequence was obtained from a woman between 35 and 50 years old in good health. Some clones in this sample may be carry-over from other donors' samples. What was sequenced was peripheral blood mononuclear cells. In DNA, the CDR3 is TGCAGCACCCGGACAGGAACCTCCTACGAGCAGTACTTC. Protein sequence: CSTRTGTSYEQYF.